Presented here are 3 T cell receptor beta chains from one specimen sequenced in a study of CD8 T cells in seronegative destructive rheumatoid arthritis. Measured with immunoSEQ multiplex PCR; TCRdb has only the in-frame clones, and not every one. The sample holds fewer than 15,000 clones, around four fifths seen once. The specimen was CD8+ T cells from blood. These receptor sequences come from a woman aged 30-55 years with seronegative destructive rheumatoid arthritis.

The CDR3 sequence: CASGTGREEQYF. The CDR3 DNA sequence: TGTGCCAGCGGGACAGGTCGGGAAGAGCAGTACTTC. This chain connects TRBV27 to TRBJ2-7, with 8 bases lining up with TRBD1. The junction had 7 bases not matched to a gene; V was cut back by 8 bases and J by 7 bases. This CDR3 region has 12 residues. Germline V gene sequence: CDR1 MNHEY, CDR2 SMNVEV (reference sequence).

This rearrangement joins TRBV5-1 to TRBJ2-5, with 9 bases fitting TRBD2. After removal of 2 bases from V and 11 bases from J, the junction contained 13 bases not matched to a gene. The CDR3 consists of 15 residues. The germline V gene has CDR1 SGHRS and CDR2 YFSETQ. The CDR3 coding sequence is TGCGCCAGCAGCTTAGCGAGCGGGGGGTTTTGGGAGCAGTACTTC. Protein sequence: CASSLASGGFWEQYF.

In DNA form, the CDR3 reads TGTGCCACCAGCAGAGATTCAGCGGGGGAAGAGACCCAGTACTTC. It translates to CATSRDSAGEETQYF. The rearrangement uses TRBV15 and TRBJ2-5; 8 bases match TRBD2. The CDR3 covers 15 residues. CDR1 is LNHNV and CDR2 is YYDKDF in the germline V gene (reference sequence). V was clipped by 0 bases and J by 3 bases; unmatched bases: 3.